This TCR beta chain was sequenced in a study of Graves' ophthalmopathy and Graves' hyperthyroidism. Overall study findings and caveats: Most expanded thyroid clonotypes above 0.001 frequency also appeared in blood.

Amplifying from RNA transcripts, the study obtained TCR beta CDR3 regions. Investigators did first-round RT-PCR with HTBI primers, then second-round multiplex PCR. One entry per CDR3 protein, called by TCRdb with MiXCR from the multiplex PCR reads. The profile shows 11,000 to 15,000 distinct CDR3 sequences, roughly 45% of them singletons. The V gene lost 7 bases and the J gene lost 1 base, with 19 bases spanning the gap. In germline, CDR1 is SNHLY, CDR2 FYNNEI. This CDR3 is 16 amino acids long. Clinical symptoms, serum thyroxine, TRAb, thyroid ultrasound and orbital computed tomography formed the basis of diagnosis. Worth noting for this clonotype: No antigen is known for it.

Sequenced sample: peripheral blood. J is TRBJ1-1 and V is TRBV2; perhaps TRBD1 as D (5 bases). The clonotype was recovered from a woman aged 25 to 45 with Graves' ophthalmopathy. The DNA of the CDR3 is TGTGCCAGCACCCCCGGGGGGTTTGGGGGGAACACTGAAGCTTTCTTT. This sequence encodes CASTPGGFGGNTEAFF.